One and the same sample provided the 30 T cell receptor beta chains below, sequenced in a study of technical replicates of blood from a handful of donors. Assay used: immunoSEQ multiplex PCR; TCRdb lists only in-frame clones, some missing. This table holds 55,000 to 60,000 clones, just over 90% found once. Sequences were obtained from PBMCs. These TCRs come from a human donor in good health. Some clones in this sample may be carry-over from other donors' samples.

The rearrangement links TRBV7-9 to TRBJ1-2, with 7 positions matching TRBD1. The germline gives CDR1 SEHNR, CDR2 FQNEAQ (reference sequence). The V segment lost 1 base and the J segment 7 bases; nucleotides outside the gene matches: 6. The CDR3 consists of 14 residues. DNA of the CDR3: TGTGCCAGCAGCTTAGTTGAGGGGGCTGGTGGCTACACCTTC. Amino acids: CASSLVEGAGGYTF.

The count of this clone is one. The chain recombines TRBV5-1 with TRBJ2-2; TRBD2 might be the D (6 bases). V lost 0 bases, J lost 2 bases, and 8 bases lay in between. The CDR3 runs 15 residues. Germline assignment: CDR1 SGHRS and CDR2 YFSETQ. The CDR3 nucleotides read TGCGCCAGCAGCTTGGAGGGAGGTAACACCGGGGAGCTGTTTTTT. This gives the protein CASSLEGGNTGELFF.

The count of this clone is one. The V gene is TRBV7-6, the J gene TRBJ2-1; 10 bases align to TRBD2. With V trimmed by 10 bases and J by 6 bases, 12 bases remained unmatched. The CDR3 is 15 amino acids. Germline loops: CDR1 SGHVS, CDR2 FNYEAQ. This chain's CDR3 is CATGGLAGETNEQFF. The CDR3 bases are TGTGCCACAGGGGGTCTAGCGGGAGAGACCAATGAGCAGTTCTTC.

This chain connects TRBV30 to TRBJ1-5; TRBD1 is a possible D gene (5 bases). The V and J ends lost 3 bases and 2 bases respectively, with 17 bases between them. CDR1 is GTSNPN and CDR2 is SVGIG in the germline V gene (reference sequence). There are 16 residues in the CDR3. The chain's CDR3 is CAWSPGEGRGNQPQHF. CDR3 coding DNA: TGTGCCTGGAGCCCGGGGGAGGGAAGGGGCAATCAGCCCCAGCATTTT.

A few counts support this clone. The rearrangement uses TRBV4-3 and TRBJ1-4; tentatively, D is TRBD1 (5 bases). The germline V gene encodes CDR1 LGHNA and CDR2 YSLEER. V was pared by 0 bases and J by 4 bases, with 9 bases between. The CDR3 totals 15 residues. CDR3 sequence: CASSQDAGNNEKLFF. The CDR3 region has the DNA TGCGCCAGCAGCCAAGATGCAGGGAATAATGAAAAACTGTTTTTT.

For the CDR3, the DNA is TGTGCCAGCCGTGTGGCGGAGACTGGGGCCAACGTCCTGACTTTC. This sequence encodes CASRVAETGANVLTF. This chain uses TRBV2 with TRBJ2-6; no firm D call. V was pared by 8 bases and J by 2 bases, with 13 bases between. The V gene's germline CDR1 is SNHLY and CDR2 FYNNEI. CDR3 size: 15 residues.

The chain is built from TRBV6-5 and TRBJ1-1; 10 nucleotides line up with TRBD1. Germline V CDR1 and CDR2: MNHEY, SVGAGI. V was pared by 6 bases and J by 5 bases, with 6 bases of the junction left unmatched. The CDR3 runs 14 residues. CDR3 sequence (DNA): TGTGCCAGCAGCGACCTGGACAGGGGGACTGAAGCTTTCTTT. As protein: CASSDLDRGTEAFF.

The CDR3 bases are TGTGCCAGCAGCATGGACAGAGCCGAGCAGTACTTC. Amino acid sequence: CASSMDRAEQYF. This chain connects TRBV5-5 to TRBJ2-7, with D possibly being TRBD1 (6 bases). Trimming took off 4 bases at V and 6 bases at J, with 11 bases between the two ends. This CDR3 has 12 residues. Germline V lookup: CDR1 SGHKS, CDR2 YYEKEE (reference sequence).

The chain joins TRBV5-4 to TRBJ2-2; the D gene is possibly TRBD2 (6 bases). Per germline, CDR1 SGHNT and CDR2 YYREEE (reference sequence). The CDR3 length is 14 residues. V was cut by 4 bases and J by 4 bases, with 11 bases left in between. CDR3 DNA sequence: TGTGCCAGCAGCACCCCGACTAGCACCGGGGAGCTGTTTTTT. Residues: CASSTPTSTGELFF. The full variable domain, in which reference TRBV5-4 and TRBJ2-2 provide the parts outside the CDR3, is ETGVTQSPTHLIKTRGQQVTLRCSSQSGHNTVSWYQQALGQGPQFIFQYYREEENGRGNFPPRFSGLQFPNYSSELNVNALELDDSALYLCASSTPTSTGELFFGEGSRLTVL.

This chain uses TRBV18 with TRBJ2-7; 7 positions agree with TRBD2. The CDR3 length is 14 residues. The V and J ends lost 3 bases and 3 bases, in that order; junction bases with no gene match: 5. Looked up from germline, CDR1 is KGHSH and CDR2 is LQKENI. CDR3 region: CASSPTAGVYEQYF. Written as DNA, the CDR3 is TGTGCCAGCTCACCGACTGCGGGAGTCTACGAGCAGTACTTC. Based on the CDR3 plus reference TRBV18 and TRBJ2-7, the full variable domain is NAGVMQNPRHLVRRRGQEARLRCSPMKGHSHVYWYRQLPEEGLKFMVYLQKENIIDESGMPKERFSAEFPKEGPSILRIQQVVRGDSAAYFCASSPTAGVYEQYFGPGTRLTVT.

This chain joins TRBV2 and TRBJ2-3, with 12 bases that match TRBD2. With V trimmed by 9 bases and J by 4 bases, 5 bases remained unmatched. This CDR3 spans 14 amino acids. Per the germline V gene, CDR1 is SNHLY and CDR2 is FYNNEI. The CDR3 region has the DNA TGTGCCAGTCAGTGGACTAGCGGGGCAGATACGCAGTATTTT. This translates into CASQWTSGADTQYF.

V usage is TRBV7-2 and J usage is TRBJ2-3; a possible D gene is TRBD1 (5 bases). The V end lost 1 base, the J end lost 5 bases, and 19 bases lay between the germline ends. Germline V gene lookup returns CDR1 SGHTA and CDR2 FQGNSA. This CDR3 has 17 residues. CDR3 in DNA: TGTGCCAGCAGCTTAGGTCTTCGCCCAGGGTCAGGAGATACGCAGTATTTT. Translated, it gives CASSLGLRPGSGDTQYF.

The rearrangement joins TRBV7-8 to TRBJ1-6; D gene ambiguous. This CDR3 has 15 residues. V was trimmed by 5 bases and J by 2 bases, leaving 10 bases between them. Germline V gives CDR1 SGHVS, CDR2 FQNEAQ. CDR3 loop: CASSQTETYNSPLHF. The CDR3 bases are TGTGCCAGCAGCCAAACAGAGACCTATAATTCACCCCTCCACTTT.

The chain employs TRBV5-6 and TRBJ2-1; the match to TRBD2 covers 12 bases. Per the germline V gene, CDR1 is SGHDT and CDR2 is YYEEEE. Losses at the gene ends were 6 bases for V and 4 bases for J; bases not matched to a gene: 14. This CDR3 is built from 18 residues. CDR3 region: CASTSFAGLAGFYNEQFF. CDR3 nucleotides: TGTGCCAGCACCTCTTTCGCCGGACTAGCGGGATTTTACAATGAGCAGTTCTTC.

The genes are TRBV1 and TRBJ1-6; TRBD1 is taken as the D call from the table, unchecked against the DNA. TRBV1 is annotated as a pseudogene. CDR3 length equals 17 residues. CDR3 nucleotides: TGCACCAGCAGCCAAGATCCACAGGGAAACTATAATTCACCCCTCCACTTT. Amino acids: CTSSQDPQGNYNSPLHF.

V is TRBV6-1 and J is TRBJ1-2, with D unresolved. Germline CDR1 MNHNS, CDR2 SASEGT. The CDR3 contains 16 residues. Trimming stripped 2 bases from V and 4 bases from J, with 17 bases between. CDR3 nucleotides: TGTGCCAGCAGTGAATCGAAGAGGCCGGCGGGCTATGGCTACACCTTC. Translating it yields CASSESKRPAGYGYTF.

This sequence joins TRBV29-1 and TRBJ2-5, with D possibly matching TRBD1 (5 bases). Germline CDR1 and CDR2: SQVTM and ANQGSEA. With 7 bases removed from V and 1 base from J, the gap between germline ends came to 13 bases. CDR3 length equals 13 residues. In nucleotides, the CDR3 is TGCAGCGCTGGACACACTCTCCAAGAGACCCAGTACTTC. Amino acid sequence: CSAGHTLQETQYF.

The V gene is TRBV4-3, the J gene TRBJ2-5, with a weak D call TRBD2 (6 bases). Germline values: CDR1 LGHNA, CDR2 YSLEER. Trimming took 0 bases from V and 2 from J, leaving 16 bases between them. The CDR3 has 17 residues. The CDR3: CASSQDLRGLEQETQYF. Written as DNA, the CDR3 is TGCGCCAGCAGCCAAGATCTTCGGGGACTGGAACAAGAGACCCAGTACTTC.

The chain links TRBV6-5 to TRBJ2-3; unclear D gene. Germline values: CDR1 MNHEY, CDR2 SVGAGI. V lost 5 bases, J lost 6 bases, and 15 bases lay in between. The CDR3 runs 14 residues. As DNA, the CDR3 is TGTGCCAGCAGTAACGTCCGCGGATGGGATACGCAGTATTTT. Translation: CASSNVRGWDTQYF.

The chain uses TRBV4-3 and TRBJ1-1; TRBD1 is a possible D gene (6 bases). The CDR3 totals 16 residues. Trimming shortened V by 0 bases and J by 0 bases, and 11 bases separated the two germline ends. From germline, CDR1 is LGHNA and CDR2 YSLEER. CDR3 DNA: TGCGCCAGCAGCCAAGACCCCCCAGGGGTGAACACTGAAGCTTTCTTT. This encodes CASSQDPPGVNTEAFF.

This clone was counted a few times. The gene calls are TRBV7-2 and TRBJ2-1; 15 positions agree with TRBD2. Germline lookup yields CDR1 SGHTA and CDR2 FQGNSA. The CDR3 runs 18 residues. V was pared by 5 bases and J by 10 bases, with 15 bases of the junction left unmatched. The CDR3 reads CASSRSGTSGGPRGEQFF. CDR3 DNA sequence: TGTGCCAGCAGCCGGTCCGGGACTAGCGGGGGGCCTAGGGGGGAGCAGTTCTTC.

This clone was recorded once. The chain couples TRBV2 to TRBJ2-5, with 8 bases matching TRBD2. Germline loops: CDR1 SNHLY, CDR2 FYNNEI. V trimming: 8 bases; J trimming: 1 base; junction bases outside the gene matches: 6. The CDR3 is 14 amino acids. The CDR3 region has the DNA TGTGCCAGCCGACTGGGGACTAGCCAAGAGACCCAGTACTTC. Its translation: CASRLGTSQETQYF.

The CDR3 DNA reads as TGTGCCAGCAGCGACGGGACTAGCGGGGGGATCACAGATACGCAGTATTTT. It yields the protein CASSDGTSGGITDTQYF. V and J are TRBV9 and TRBJ2-3, with 15 bases fitting TRBD2. Germline V gene lookup returns CDR1 SGDLS and CDR2 YYNGEE. The CDR3 is 17 residues long. Trimming removed 3 bases from V and 2 bases from J; junction bases left unmatched: 4.

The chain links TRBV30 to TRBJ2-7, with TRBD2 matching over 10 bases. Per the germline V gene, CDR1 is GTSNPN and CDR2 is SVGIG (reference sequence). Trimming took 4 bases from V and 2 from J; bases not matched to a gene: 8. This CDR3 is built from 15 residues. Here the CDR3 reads CAWTDTSGAPYEQYF. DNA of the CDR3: TGTGCCTGGACGGATACTAGCGGGGCCCCCTACGAGCAGTACTTC. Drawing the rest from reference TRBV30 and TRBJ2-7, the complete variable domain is SQTIHQWPATLVQPVGSPLSLECTVEGTSNPNLYWYRQAAGRGLQLLFYSVGIGQISSEVPQNLSASRPQDRQFILSSKKLLLSDSGFYLCAWTDTSGAPYEQYFGPGTRLTVT.

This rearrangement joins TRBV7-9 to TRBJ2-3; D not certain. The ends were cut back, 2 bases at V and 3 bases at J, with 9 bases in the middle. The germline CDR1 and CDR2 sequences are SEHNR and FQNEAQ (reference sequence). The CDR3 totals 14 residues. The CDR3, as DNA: TGTGCCAGCAGCTTAACTTCCTCGACAGATACGCAGTATTTT. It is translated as CASSLTSSTDTQYF.

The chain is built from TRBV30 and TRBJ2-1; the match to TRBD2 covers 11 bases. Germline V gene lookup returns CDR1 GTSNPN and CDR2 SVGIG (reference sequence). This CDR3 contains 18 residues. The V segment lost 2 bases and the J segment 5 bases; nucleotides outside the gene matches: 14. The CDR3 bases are TGTGCCTGGAGTAAAGGGAGTAGCGGGAGGGCCCGAAACAATGAGCAGTTCTTC. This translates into CAWSKGSSGRARNNEQFF.

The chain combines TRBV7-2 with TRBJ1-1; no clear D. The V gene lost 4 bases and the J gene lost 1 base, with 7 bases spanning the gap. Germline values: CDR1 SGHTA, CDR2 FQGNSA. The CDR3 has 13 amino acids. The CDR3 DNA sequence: TGTGCCAGCAGCTCCTACGAGAACACTGAAGCTTTCTTT. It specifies CASSSYENTEAFF.

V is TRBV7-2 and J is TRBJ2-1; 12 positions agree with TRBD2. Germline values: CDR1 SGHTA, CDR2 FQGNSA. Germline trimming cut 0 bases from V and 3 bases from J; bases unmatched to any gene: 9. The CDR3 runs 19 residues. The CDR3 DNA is TGTGCCAGCAGCTTAGCGGGGGCTAGCGGGAGGGCCGACTACAATGAGCAGTTCTTC. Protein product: CASSLAGASGRADYNEQFF.

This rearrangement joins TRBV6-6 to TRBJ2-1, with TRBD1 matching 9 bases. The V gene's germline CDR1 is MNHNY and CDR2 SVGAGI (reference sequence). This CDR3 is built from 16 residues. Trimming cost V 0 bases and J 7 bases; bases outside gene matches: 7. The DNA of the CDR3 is TGTGCCAGCAGTTACTCCCGGGACAGGGCGAGGAATGAGCAGTTCTTC. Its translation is CASSYSRDRARNEQFF.

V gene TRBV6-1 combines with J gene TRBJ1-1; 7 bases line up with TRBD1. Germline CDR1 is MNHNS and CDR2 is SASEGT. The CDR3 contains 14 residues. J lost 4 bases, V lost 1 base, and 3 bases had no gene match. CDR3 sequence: CASSEGTGATEAFF. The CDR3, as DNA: TGTGCCAGCAGTGAAGGGACAGGCGCCACTGAAGCTTTCTTT.